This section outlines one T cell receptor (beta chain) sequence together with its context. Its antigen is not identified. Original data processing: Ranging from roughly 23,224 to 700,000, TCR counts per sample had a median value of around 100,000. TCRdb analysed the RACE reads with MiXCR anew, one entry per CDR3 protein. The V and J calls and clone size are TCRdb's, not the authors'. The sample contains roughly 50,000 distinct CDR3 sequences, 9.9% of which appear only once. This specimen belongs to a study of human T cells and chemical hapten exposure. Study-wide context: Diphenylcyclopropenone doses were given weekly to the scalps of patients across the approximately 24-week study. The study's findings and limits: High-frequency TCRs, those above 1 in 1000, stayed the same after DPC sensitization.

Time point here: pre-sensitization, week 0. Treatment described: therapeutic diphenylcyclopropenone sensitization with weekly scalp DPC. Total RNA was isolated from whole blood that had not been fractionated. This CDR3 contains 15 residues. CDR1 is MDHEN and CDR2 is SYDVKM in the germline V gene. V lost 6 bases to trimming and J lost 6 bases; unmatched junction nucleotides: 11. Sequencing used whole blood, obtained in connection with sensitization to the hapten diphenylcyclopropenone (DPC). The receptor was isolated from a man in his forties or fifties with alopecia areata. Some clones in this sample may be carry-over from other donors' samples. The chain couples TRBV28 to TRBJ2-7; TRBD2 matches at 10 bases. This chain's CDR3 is CASSLGLAVRLEQYF. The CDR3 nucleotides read TGTGCCAGCAGCCTCGGACTAGCGGTCCGCCTCGAGCAGTACTTC. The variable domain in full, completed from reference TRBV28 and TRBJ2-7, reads DVKVTQSSRYLVKRTGEKVFLECVQDMDHENMFWYRQDPGLGLRLIYFSYDVKMKEKGDIPEGYSVSREKKERFSLILESASTNQTSMYLCASSLGLAVRLEQYFGPGTRLTVT.